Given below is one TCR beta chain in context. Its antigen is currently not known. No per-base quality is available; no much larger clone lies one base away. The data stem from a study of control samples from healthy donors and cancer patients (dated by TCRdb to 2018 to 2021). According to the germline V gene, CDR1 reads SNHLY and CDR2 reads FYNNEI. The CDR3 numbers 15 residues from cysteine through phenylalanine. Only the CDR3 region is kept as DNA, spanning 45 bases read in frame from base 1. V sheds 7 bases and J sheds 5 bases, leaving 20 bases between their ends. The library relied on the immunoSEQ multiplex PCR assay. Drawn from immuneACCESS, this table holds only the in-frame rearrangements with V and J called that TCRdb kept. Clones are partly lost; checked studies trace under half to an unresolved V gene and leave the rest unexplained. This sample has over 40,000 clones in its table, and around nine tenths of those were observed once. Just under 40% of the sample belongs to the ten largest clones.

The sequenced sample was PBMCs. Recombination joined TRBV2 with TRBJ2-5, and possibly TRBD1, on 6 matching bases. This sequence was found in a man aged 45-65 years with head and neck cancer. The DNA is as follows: TGTGCCAGCATCAAGACAGGCTTAGAGGTTGAGACCCAGTACTTC. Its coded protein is CASIKTGLEVETQYF.